This entry is about one TCR beta chain. Its target is not known. The TCRbeta library was prepared with unique molecular identifiers. MiXCR was run by TCRdb on the PCR reads, yielding one entry per CDR3 protein. The sample lists 900,000 or so distinct CDR3 sequences; about 15% were seen once. The sample belongs to a study of T-cell reconstitution after alpha-beta-depleted transplantation in children. Trimming cost V 0 bases and J 4 bases, with 7 bases left between them. Looked up from germline, CDR1 is SGHDN and CDR2 is FVKESK. The CDR3 covers 14 residues. Study results and limitations: Roughly two months post-transplant, alpha-beta T cells reportedly originated from several hundred graft clones that had expanded. At one year after transplant, newly produced T cells mostly accounted for T-cell counts and diversity. Several patients had high TCRbeta diversity at day 60; it came from surviving recipient T cells and thymic progenitors.

The sample consisted of PBMCs, mostly from graft donor cells, taken 360 days after TCRalphabeta/CD19-depleted stem cell transplant. This rearrangement joins TRBV14 to TRBJ2-1; D is unclear. This clonotype originated in a male patient between 5 and 17 years old who had a stem cell transplant for acute lymphoblastic leukemia, so the T cells may come from the graft donor. CDR3 nucleotides: TGTGCCAGCAGCCAAGATCTACTTTACAATGAGCAGTTCTTC. Its translation: CASSQDLLYNEQFF.